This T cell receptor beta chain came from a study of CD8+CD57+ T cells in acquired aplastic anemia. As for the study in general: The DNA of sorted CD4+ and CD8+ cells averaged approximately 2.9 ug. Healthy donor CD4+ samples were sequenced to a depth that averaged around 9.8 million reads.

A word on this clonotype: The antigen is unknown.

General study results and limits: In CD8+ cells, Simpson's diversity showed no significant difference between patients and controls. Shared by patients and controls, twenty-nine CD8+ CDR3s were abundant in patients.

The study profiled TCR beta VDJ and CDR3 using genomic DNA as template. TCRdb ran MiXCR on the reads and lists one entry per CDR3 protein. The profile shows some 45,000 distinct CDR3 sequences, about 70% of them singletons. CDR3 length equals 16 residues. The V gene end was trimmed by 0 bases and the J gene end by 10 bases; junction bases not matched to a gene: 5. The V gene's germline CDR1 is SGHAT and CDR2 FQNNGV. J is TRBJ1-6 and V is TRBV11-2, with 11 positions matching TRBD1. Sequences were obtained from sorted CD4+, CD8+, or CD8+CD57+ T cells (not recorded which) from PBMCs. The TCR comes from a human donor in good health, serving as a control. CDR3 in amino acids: CASSLEGQGEVSPLHF. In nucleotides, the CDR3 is TGTGCCAGCAGCTTAGAGGGACAGGGGGAAGTATCACCCCTCCACTTT.